This TCR beta chain was identified during a study of identical twins. There were only healthy Caucasians among the donors. From the 5' RACE reads, TCRdb called clonotypes with MiXCR, one entry per CDR3 protein. The sample includes fewer than 900,000 distinct CDR3 sequences, roughly 18% of them seen just once. The germline V gene has CDR1 SGHRS and CDR2 YFSETQ. The CDR3 has 16 amino acids. Trimming left V 1 base short and J 1 base short, with 14 bases between. Separately, the same data were catalogued under a study of T cells expressing NK-cell markers. That work states: Investigators obtained TCR beta repertoires from sorted CD3+CD56+NKG2C+, CD3+CD56+NKG2C- and CD3+CD56-NKG2C+ T cells.

V gene TRBV5-1 combines with J gene TRBJ1-1, with unresolved D. The material sequenced was PBMCs. This TCR derives from a woman aged 18-29 years in good health. The CDR3 loop reads CASSLRGVVGNTEAFF. Here the CDR3 DNA reads TGCGCCAGCAGCTTGCGTGGGGTGGTGGGGAACACTGAAGCTTTCTTT. Together with reference TRBV5-1 and TRBJ1-1, the CDR3 gives the full variable domain: KAGVTQTPRYLIKTRGQQVTLSCSPISGHRSVSWYQQTPGQGLQFLFEYFSETQRNKGNFPGRFSGRQFSNSRSEMNVSTLELGDSALYLCASSLRGVVGNTEAFFGQGTRLTVV.